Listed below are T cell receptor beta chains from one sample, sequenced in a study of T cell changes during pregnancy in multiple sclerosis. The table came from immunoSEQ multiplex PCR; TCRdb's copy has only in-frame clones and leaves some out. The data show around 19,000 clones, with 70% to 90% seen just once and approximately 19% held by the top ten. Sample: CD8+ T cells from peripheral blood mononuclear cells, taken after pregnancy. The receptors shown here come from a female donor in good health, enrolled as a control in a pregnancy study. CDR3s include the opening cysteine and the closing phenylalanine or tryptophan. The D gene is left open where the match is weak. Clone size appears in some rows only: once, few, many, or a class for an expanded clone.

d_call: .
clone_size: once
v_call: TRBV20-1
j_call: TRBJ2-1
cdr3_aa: CSLPGDEQFF
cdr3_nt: TGCAGCTTACCCGGGGATGAGCAGTTCTTC

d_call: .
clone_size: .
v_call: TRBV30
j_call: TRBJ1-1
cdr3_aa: CAWIDDRNTEAFF
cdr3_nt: TGTGCCTGGATCGACGACAGGAACACTGAAGCTTTCTTT

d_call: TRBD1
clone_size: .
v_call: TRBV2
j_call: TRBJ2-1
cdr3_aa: CASEDRGSYNEQFF
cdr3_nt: TGTGCCAGCGAGGACAGGGGGTCCTACAATGAGCAGTTCTTC

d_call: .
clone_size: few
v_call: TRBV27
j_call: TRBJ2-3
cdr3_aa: CASADPGHPTDTQYF
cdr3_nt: TGTGCCAGCGCGGACCCGGGACACCCCACAGATACGCAGTATTTT

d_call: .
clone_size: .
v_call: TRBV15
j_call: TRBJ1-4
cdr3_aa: CATSEEQPAGQLMGEKLFF
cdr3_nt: TGTGCCACCAGCGAGGAACAACCCGCGGGGCAACTCATGGGTGAAAAACTGTTTTTT

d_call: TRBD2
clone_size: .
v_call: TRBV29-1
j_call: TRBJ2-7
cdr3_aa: CSVETRETPYEQYF
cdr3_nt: TGCAGCGTTGAGACGCGGGAGACCCCCTACGAGCAGTACTTC

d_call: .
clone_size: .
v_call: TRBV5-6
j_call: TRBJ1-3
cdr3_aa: CASSDGGVSPVNTIYF
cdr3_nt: TGTGCCAGCAGCGATGGAGGGGTCTCCCCCGTAAACACCATATATTTT

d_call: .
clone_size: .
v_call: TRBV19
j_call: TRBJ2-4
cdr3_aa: CASTLRGLENIQYF
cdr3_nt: TGTGCCAGTACCTTGCGGGGGCTGGAAAACATTCAGTACTTC

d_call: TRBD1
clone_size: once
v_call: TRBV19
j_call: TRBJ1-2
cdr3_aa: CASSIVAGGDGYTF
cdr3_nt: TGTGCCAGTAGTATAGTGGCAGGGGGTGATGGCTACACCTTC

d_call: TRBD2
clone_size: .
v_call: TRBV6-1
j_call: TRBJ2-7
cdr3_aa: CASSEGIAGGYEQYF
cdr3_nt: TGTGCCAGCAGTGAAGGGATAGCGGGAGGCTACGAGCAGTACTTC

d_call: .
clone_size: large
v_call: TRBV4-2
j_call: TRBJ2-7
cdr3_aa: CASSQDLGDFYEQYF
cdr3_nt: TGTGCCAGCAGCCAAGATTTAGGGGACTTCTACGAGCAGTACTTC

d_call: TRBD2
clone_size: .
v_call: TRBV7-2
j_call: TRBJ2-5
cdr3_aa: CASSAGLAGVRETQYF
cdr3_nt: TGTGCCAGCAGCGCAGGACTAGCGGGAGTTAGAGAGACCCAGTACTTC

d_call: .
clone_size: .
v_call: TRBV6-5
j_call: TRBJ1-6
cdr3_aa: CASSHRVSYNSPLHF
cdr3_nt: TGTGCCAGCAGTCACAGGGTATCCTATAATTCACCCCTCCACTTT

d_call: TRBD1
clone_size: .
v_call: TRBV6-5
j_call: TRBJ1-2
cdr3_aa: CASSFFDRGGGYTF
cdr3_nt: TGTGCCAGCAGTTTTTTCGACAGGGGCGGCGGCTACACCTTC

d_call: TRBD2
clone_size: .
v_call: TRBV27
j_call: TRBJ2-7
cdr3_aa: CASRAGLPYEQYF
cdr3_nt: TGTGCCAGCCGAGCGGGACTCCCTTACGAGCAGTACTTC

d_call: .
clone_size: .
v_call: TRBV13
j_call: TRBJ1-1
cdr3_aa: CASQVGTEAFF
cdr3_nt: TGTGCCAGTCAGGTGGGCACTGAAGCTTTCTTT

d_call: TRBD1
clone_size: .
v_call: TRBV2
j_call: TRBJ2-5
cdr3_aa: CASYRGQETQYF
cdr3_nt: TGTGCCAGTTACAGGGGACAAGAGACCCAGTACTTC

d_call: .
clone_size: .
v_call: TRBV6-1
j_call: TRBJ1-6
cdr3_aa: CASSRDKGNSPLHF
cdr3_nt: TGTGCCAGCAGTAGGGACAAGGGAAATTCACCCCTCCACTTT

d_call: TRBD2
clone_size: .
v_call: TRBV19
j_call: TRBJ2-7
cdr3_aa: CASSITSDSYEQYF
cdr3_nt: TGTGCCAGTAGTATTACTAGCGACTCCTACGAGCAGTACTTC

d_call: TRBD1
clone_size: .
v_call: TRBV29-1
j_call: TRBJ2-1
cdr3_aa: CSVVGTGDYNEQFF
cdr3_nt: TGCAGCGTTGTGGGGACAGGGGACTACAATGAGCAGTTCTTC

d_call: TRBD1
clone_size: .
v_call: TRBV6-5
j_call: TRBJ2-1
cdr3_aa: CASSYGTGGYNEQFF
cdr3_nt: TGTGCCAGCAGTTACGGGACAGGGGGCTACAATGAGCAGTTCTTC

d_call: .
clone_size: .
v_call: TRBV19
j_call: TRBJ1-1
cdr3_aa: CASSPYGGNTEAFF
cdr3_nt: TGTGCCAGTAGTCCCTACGGGGGGAACACTGAAGCTTTCTTT

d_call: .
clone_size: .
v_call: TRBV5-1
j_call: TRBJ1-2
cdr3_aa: CASSTGMGGYTF
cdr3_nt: TGCGCCAGCAGCACGGGGATGGGAGGCTACACCTTC

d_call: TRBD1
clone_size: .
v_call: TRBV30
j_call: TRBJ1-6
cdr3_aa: CAWSLGTGTNSPLHF
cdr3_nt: TGTGCCTGGAGTCTCGGGACAGGGACTAATTCACCCCTCCACTTT

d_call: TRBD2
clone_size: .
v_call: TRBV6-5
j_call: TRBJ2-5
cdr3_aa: CASSLIGLAIETQYF
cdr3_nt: TGTGCCAGCAGCCTTATAGGACTAGCGATTGAGACCCAGTACTTC

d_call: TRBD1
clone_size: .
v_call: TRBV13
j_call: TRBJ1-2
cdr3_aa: CASSGDRGLWGYTF
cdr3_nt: TGTGCCAGCAGCGGGGACAGGGGGTTATGGGGCTACACCTTC

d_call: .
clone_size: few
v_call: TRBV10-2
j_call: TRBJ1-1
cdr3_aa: CASSELTQNTEAFF
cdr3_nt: TGCGCCAGCAGTGAGTTGACACAGAACACTGAAGCTTTCTTT

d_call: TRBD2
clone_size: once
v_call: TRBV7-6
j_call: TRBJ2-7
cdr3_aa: CASSPETSGKDYEQYF
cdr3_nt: TGTGCCAGCAGCCCCGAGACTAGCGGGAAGGATTACGAGCAGTACTTC

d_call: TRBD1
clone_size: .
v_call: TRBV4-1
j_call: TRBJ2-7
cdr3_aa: CASSQGGTGGYEQYF
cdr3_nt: TGCGCCAGCAGCCAAGGGGGGACAGGGGGCTACGAGCAGTACTTC

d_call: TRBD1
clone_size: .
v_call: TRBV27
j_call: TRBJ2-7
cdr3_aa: CASSLEGQGYSYEQYF
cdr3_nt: TGTGCCAGCAGTTTAGAGGGACAGGGCTATTCCTACGAGCAGTACTTC

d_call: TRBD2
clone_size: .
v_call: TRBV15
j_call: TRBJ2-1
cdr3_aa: CATSYPGAGVNEQFF
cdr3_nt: TGTGCCACCAGCTATCCCGGGGCGGGGGTCAATGAGCAGTTCTTC

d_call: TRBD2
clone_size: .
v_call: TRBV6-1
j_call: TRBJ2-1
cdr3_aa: CASSGRTSGLNEQFF
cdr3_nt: TGTGCCAGCAGTGGCCGGACTAGCGGGCTTAATGAGCAGTTCTTC

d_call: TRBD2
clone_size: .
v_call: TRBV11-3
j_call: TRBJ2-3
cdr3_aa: CASSFSSSGTSTDTQYF
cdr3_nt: TGTGCCAGCAGCTTCTCCTCTAGCGGGACTAGCACAGATACGCAGTATTTT

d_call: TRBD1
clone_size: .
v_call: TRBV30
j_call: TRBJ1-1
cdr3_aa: CAWSTVGTENTEAFF
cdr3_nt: TGTGCCTGGAGTACCGTGGGGACAGAGAACACTGAAGCTTTCTTT

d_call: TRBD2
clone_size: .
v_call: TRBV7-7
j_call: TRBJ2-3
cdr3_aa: CASSRGDTSTDTQYF
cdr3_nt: TGTGCCAGCAGCCGGGGGGATACTAGCACAGATACGCAGTATTTT

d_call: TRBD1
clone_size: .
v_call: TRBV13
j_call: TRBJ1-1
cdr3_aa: CASSTHRLDRGSLGTEAFF
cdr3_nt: TGTGCCAGCAGCACTCACCGTCTGGACAGGGGGTCGCTTGGCACTGAAGCTTTCTTT

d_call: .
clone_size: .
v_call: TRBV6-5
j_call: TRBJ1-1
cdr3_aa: CASSYAENTEAFF
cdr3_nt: TGTGCCAGCAGTTACGCGGAGAACACTGAAGCTTTCTTT

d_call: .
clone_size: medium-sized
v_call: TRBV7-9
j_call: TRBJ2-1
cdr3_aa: CASSPTGLDNEQFF
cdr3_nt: TGTGCCAGCAGCCCGACGGGGTTGGACAATGAGCAGTTCTTC

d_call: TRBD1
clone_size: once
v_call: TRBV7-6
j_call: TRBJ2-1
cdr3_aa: CASSLVRLDRVILF
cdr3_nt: TGTGCCAGCAGCTTAGTAAGGCTGGACAGGGTTATACTCTTC

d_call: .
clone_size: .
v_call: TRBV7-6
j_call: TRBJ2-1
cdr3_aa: CASSLGPDSYNEQFF
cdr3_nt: TGTGCCAGCAGCTTAGGACCGGACAGCTACAATGAGCAGTTCTTC

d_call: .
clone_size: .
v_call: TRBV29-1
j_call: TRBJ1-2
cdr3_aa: CSVDTTGLTGYTF
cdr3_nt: TGCAGCGTTGATACGACAGGCCTTACGGGCTACACCTTC

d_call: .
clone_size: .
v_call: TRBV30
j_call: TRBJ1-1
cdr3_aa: CAWSPPDIFLLTEAFF
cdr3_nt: TGTGCCTGGAGTCCACCAGACATATTTCTACTCACTGAAGCTTTCTTT

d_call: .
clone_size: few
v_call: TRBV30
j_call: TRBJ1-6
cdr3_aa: CAWSDWQEASSPLHF
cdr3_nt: TGTGCCTGGAGTGATTGGCAGGAGGCTAGTTCACCCCTCCACTTT

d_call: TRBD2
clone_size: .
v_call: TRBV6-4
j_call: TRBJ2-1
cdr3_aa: CASSESLAVYNEQFF
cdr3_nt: TGTGCCAGCAGTGAATCCCTAGCGGTATACAATGAGCAGTTCTTC

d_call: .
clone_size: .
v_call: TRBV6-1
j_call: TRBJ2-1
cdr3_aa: CASSARAIDYNEQFF
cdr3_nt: TGTGCCAGCAGTGCGCGAGCGATCGACTACAATGAGCAGTTCTTC

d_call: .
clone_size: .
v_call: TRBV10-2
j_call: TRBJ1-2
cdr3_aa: CASSETGGYGYTF
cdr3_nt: TGCGCCAGCAGTGAGACGGGGGGCTATGGCTACACCTTC

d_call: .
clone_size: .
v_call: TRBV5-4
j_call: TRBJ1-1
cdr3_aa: CASSLAAGNTEAFF
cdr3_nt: TGTGCCAGCAGCTTGGCTGCGGGAAACACTGAAGCTTTCTTT

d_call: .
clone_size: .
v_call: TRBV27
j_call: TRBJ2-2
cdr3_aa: CASSLGTNTGELFF
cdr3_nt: TGTGCCAGCAGTTTGGGCACGAACACCGGGGAGCTGTTTTTT

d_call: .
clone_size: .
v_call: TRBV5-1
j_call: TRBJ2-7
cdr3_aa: CASSFKGERDEQYF
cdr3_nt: TGCGCCAGCAGCTTTAAGGGGGAGAGGGACGAGCAGTACTTC

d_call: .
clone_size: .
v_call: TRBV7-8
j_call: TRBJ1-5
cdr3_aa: CASREGEGNQPQHF
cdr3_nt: TGTGCCAGCAGAGAGGGGGAGGGGAATCAGCCCCAGCATTTT

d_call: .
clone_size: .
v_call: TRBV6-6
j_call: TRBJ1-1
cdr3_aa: CASSYVLDRIWTEAFF
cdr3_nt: TGTGCCAGCAGTTACGTCCTAGACAGGATTTGGACTGAAGCTTTCTTT

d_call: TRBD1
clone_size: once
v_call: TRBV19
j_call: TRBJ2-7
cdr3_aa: CASSPGTGYEQYF
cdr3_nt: TGTGCCAGTTCTCCCGGGACAGGTTACGAGCAGTACTTC

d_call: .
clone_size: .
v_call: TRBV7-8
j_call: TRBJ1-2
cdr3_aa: CASSLAGGRYGYTF
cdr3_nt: TGTGCCAGCAGCTTAGCGGGGGGGCGGTATGGCTACACCTTC

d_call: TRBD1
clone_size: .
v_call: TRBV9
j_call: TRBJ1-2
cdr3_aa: CASSKRGGQGSYGYTF
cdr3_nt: TGTGCCAGCAGCAAAAGGGGGGGACAGGGAAGCTATGGCTACACCTTC

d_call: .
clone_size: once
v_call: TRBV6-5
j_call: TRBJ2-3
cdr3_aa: CASSYSSTDTQYF
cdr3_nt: TGTGCCAGCAGTTACTCTTCTACAGATACGCAGTATTTT

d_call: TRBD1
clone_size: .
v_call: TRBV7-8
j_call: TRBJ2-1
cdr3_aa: CASSSPGQGAIISGHEQFF
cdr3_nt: TGTGCCAGCAGCTCACCGGGACAGGGGGCTATTATTAGCGGACATGAGCAGTTCTTC

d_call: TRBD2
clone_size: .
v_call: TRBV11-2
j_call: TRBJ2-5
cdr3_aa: CASSFFSGSGETQYF
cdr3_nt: TGTGCCAGCAGCTTTTTTAGCGGGAGCGGTGAGACCCAGTACTTC

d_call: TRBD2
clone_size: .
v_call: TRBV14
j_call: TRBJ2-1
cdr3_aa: CASSQVALAGDEQFF
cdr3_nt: TGTGCCAGCAGCCAAGTTGCACTAGCGGGGGATGAGCAGTTCTTC

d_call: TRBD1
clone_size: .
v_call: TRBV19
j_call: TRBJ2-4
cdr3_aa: CASSATGGLAKNIQYF
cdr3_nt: TGTGCCAGTAGTGCCACAGGGGGCTTGGCCAAAAACATTCAGTACTTC